Below are 15 T cell receptor beta chains sequenced from a single sample in a study of T-cell memory formation after mild COVID-19 (TCRdb year 2021). Libraries were made using 5' RACE. The sequencer was an Illumina NovaSeq 6000. Using fastp trimming at Q25 and MiXCR clonotype assembly, TCRdb reanalyzed the public sequencing data and kept in-frame beta chains. Under each unique CDR3 protein, matching rows form one entry showing the most common genes and DNA. For this sample the table gives around 390,000 distinct CDR3 sequences, of which around a sixth were detected only once. The ten largest clones represent about 22% of the sample. Source material: PBMCs or a T cell subset sorted from them (not recorded which). These receptors all stem from a man younger than 35 who had mild COVID-19 (a few samples of this study predate the infection). The sample titles of this study are shuffled in the database, so cell type and time point are left out; the donor was told from shared clones.

The rearrangement links TRBV20-1 to TRBJ2-7; maybe TRBD1 (6 bases). The ends were cut back, 3 bases at V and 2 bases at J, with 17 bases in the middle. Germline V CDR1 and CDR2: DFQATT, SNEGSKA (reference sequence). The CDR3 is made up of 15 amino acids. The CDR3, as DNA: TGCAGTGCTAGTCCCCGGACAGAGAGTACCTACGAGCAGTACTTC. This translates into CSASPRTESTYEQYF.

This clonotype is medium-sized within its sample. This rearrangement joins TRBV4-2 to TRBJ2-6; the match to TRBD2 covers 8 bases. Germline CDR1 LGHNA, CDR2 YNFKEQ. The CDR3 is made up of 16 amino acids. The ends lost 0 bases at V and 2 bases at J; junction bases unmatched: 0. The CDR3 protein is CASSQEAGAGANVLTF. The DNA for the CDR3 is TGTGCCAGCAGCCAAGAAGCGGGGGCTGGGGCCAACGTCCTGACTTTC.

This clonotype was seen a handful of times. This chain links TRBV5-1 with TRBJ1-6; D not certain. The CDR3 has 15 residues. Trimming pared 3 bases from V and 9 bases from J, leaving 16 bases between. Germline CDR1 is SGHRS and CDR2 is YFSETQ. In nucleotides, the CDR3 is TGCGCCAGCAGCTCAGGCCAAGTGGATAGTTCACCCCTCCACTTT. It yields the protein CASSSGQVDSSPLHF.

In its sample, this clonotype was seen many times. The gene calls are TRBV24-1 and TRBJ2-1; D might be TRBD2 (5 bases). The CDR3 covers 16 residues. Germline CDR1 is KGHDR and CDR2 is SFDVKD. V was trimmed by 4 bases and J by 1 base, leaving 13 bases between them. The CDR3 reads CATSDRGARSYNEQFF. CDR3 DNA sequence: TGTGCCACCAGTGACCGGGGAGCCAGGTCCTACAATGAGCAGTTCTTC.

The table lists this clonotype with a few counts. The chain links TRBV10-3 to TRBJ2-5; TRBD2 matches 11 bases. The germline gives CDR1 ENHRY, CDR2 SYGVKD. The CDR3 consists of 17 residues. Losses at the gene ends were 11 bases for V and 4 bases for J; bases not matched to a gene: 18. CDR3 coding DNA: TGTGCCGTCGGGATTACTAGCGGGGGTGACCTCGGAGAGACCCAGTACTTC. It translates to CAVGITSGGDLGETQYF.

In this sample, this clonotype turned up a few times. The V call is TRBV2, the J call TRBJ2-6; D unresolved. Between the trimmed V and J ends, which lost 7 bases and 1 base, there was a span of 8 bases. The CDR3 consists of 14 residues. CDR1 is SNHLY and CDR2 is FYNNEI in the germline V gene. CDR3 sequence: CASMWGSGANVLTF. Written as DNA, the CDR3 is TGTGCCAGCATGTGGGGTTCTGGGGCCAACGTCCTGACTTTC.

The rearrangement joins TRBV20-1 to TRBJ2-2; D may be TRBD2 (5 bases). The germline V gene has CDR1 DFQATT and CDR2 SNEGSKA (reference sequence). The V end lost 5 bases, the J end lost 4 bases, and 11 bases lay between the germline ends. This CDR3 region has 13 residues. The CDR3 bases are TGCAGTGCTTGGACTGCGGGCACCGGGGAGCTGTTTTTT. As protein: CSAWTAGTGELFF.

The rearrangement joins TRBV20-1 to TRBJ2-2; the match to TRBD1 covers 9 bases. This CDR3 comprises 15 residues. Per germline, CDR1 DFQATT and CDR2 SNEGSKA (reference sequence). Germline trimming cut 5 bases from V and 5 bases from J; bases unmatched to any gene: 9. The CDR3 reads CSARTGGTGTGELFF. CDR3 nucleotides: TGCAGTGCTCGAACCGGCGGGACAGGGACCGGGGAGCTGTTTTTT.

Only one count was recorded for this clonotype. The chain couples TRBV4-3 to TRBJ2-2, with D maybe TRBD2 (6 bases). The CDR3 contains 16 residues. The V and J ends lost 0 bases and 4 bases respectively, with 12 bases between them. Germline assignment: CDR1 LGHNA and CDR2 YSLEER. CDR3 nucleotide sequence: TGCGCCAGCAGCCAAGATGGGGGGAGAAGCACCGGGGAGCTGTTTTTT. Translation gives CASSQDGGRSTGELFF.

V gene TRBV5-6 combines with J gene TRBJ1-5; a weak D match, TRBD1 (5 bases). This CDR3 comprises 16 residues. Trimming left V 4 bases short and J 0 bases short, with 14 bases between. Germline V CDR1 and CDR2: SGHDT, YYEEEE. The CDR3 DNA sequence: TGTGCCAGCAGCCCCTCGGGGGACCTTAGCAATCAGCCCCAGCATTTT. As protein: CASSPSGDLSNQPQHF.

The chain employs TRBV5-1 and TRBJ2-2; D unresolved. Germline CDR1 and CDR2: SGHRS and YFSETQ. The CDR3 has 16 amino acids. V was cut by 0 bases and J by 0 bases, with 9 bases left in between. CDR3 sequence: CASSLEVSSNTGELFF. In nucleotides, the CDR3 is TGCGCCAGCAGCTTGGAGGTCAGTTCGAACACCGGGGAGCTGTTTTTT.

This chain joins TRBV7-9 and TRBJ2-4; TRBD2 agrees at 15 bases. From germline, CDR1 is SEHNR and CDR2 FQNEAQ (reference sequence). V shed 5 bases, J shed 8 bases, and the junction held 7 bases outside the gene matches. This CDR3 spans 16 amino acids. CDR3 protein: CASSRRTSGGADIQYF. The CDR3 DNA follows: TGTGCCAGCAGCAGACGGACTAGCGGGGGGGCGGACATTCAGTACTTC. Full variable domain (missing parts from reference TRBV7-9 and TRBJ2-4): DTGVSQNPRHKITKRGQNVTFRCDPISEHNRLYWYRQTLGQGPEFLTYFQNEAQLEKSRLLSDRFSAERPKGSFSTLEIQRTEQGDSAMYLCASSRRTSGGADIQYFGAGTRLSVL.

The chain links TRBV9 to TRBJ1-1; D call uncertain. The V gene lost 2 bases and the J gene lost 1 base, with 9 bases spanning the gap. Germline-derived CDR1 and CDR2 are SGDLS and YYNGEE. The CDR3 runs 14 residues. CDR3 protein: CASSVEWGNTEAFF. CDR3 in DNA: TGTGCCAGCAGCGTTGAGTGGGGGAACACTGAAGCTTTCTTT.

This clonotype was seen many times. The chain couples TRBV5-1 to TRBJ2-7; 7 positions agree with TRBD2. This CDR3 comprises 13 residues. Germline-derived CDR1 and CDR2 are SGHRS and YFSETQ. The CDR3 loop reads CSTRRERDHEQYF. The CDR3 nucleotides read TGCTCAACCAGGCGGGAGCGGGATCACGAGCAGTACTTC. Supplemented by reference TRBV5-1 and TRBJ2-7, the full variable domain reads KAGVTQTPRYLIKTRGQQVTLSCSPISGHRSVSWYQQTPGQGLQFLFEYFSETQRNKGNFPGRFSGRQFSNSRSEMNVSTLELGDSALYLCSTRRERDHEQYFGPGTRLTVT.

The V and J genes are TRBV20-1 and TRBJ2-1; 13 bases fit TRBD2. Germline lookup yields CDR1 DFQATT and CDR2 SNEGSKA (reference sequence). With 5 bases clipped from V and 4 bases from J, the junction kept 8 bases outside the gene matches. The CDR3 runs 16 residues. CDR3 DNA: TGCAGTGCTTCGGGACTAGCGGGGAAATCGTACAATGAGCAGTTCTTC. The encoded protein is CSASGLAGKSYNEQFF.